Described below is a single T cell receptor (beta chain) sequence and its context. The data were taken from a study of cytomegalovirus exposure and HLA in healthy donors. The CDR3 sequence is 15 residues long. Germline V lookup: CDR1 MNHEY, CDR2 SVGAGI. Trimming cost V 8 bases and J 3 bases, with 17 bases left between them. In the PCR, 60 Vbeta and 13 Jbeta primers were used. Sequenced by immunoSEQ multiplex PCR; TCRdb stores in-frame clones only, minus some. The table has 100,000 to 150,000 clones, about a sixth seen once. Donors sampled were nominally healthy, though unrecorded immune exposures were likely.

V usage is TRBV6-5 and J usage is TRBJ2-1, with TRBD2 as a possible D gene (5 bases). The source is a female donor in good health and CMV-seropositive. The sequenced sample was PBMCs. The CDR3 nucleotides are TGTGCCAGCGGTCGTCTCTCCGGGGACTACAATGAGCAGTTCTTC. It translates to CASGRLSGDYNEQFF.